This is a list of T cell receptor beta chains from one sample in a study of cytomegalovirus exposure and HLA in healthy donors. Clones were sequenced by immunoSEQ multiplex PCR, and TCRdb holds only the in-frame ones, with some missing. The sample contains under 150,000 clones, more than 65% of which appear only once. Sequencing was done on a sample of PBMCs. The source of these receptors is a man between 18 and 35 years old in good health and CMV-seronegative. The CDR3 runs from the conserved cysteine through the conserved F or W. Each record gives: J gene, D gene, clone size, V gene, CDR3 protein, CDR3 DNA. The D gene is left open where the match is weak. Clone size is shown for a subset of rows, as once, few, many or a class of expanded clone.

>TRBJ1-4|TRBD1|.|TRBV5-1
CASSLGPGTAINEKLFF
TGCGCCAGCAGCTTGGGACCCGGGACAGCCATAAATGAAAAACTGTTTTTT
>TRBJ1-1|.|.|TRBV6-6
CASSQRTSENTEAFF
TGTGCCAGCAGCCAACGGACAAGCGAGAACACTGAAGCTTTCTTT
>TRBJ1-6|.|.|TRBV2
CASSVGGPNSPLHF
TGTGCCAGCAGTGTAGGAGGACCCAATTCACCCCTCCACTTT
>TRBJ2-2|.|.|TRBV9
CASSVVGRGTGELFF
TGTGCCAGCAGCGTAGTAGGTCGGGGCACCGGGGAGCTGTTTTTT
>TRBJ1-6|.|.|TRBV6-5
CASSPRANNSPLHF
TGTGCCAGCAGTCCCAGGGCAAATAATTCACCCCTCCACTTT
>TRBJ1-1|.|.|TRBV12-5
CASGLGLSETEAFF
TGTGCTAGTGGTTTGGGACTTTCGGAGACTGAAGCTTTCTTT
>TRBJ2-2|.|.|TRBV6-1
CASGAGITGELFF
TGTGCCAGTGGGGCAGGGATCACCGGGGAGCTGTTTTTT
>TRBJ1-1|.|.|TRBV9
CASSTQTGPNTEAFF
TGTGCCAGCAGCACCCAGACAGGCCCGAACACTGAAGCTTTCTTT
>TRBJ1-5|TRBD1|.|TRBV10-3
CAISHDAPGGEQPQHF
TGTGCCATCAGTCACGATGCCCCAGGGGGCGAGCAGCCCCAGCATTTT
>TRBJ1-6|.|.|TRBV7-8
CASSLGGGANNSPLHF
TGTGCCAGCAGCTTAGGTGGAGGGGCCAATAATTCACCCCTCCACTTT
>TRBJ2-5|.|few|TRBV27
CASSFSDRKQETQYF
TGTGCCAGCAGTTTTTCGGACAGAAAACAAGAGACCCAGTACTTC
>TRBJ1-2|.|.|TRBV19
CASSVDSNYGYTF
TGTGCCAGTAGTGTAGACAGTAACTATGGCTACACCTTC
>TRBJ1-2|TRBD1|.|TRBV4-1
CASSQEGADRANYGYTF
TGCGCCAGCAGCCAAGAAGGGGCGGACAGGGCCAATTATGGCTACACCTTC
>TRBJ1-4|.|.|TRBV15
CATIAGDATNEKLFF
TGTGCCACCATAGCGGGGGATGCAACTAATGAAAAACTGTTTTTT
>TRBJ1-1|.|few|TRBV6-5
CASSYGRGTNTEAFF
TGTGCCAGCAGTTATGGCAGGGGAACGAACACTGAAGCTTTCTTT
>TRBJ1-1|.|.|TRBV5-6
CASSLSQSGEAFF
TGTGCCAGCAGCTTAAGCCAGAGCGGTGAAGCTTTCTTT
>TRBJ2-2|.|few|TRBV15
CATSILERGELFF
TGTGCCACCAGCATCCTTGAACGGGGGGAGCTGTTTTTT
>TRBJ1-2|.|.|TRBV11-2
CASSYRDWKNGYTF
TGTGCCAGCAGCTATCGGGACTGGAAAAACGGCTACACCTTC
>TRBJ1-6|.|.|TRBV6-1
CASSEAGGRNSPLHF
TGTGCCAGCAGTGAAGCGGGGGGAAGGAATTCACCCCTCCACTTT
>TRBJ2-1|TRBD1|.|TRBV27
CASSPTGVHEQFF
TGTGCCAGCAGTCCTACAGGGGTCCATGAGCAGTTCTTC
>TRBJ1-2|.|.|TRBV6-6
CASSYSIDYGYTF
TGTGCCAGCAGTTATTCTATCGACTATGGCTACACCTTC
>TRBJ2-1|TRBD1|few|TRBV6-5
CAKIGGATRDEQFF
TGTGCCAAAATAGGGGGCGCGACGAGGGATGAGCAGTTCTTC
>TRBJ1-5|.|.|TRBV19
CASSMVEIKPQHF
TGTGCCAGTAGTATGGTAGAAATCAAGCCCCAGCATTTT
>TRBJ2-1|.|.|TRBV11-3
CASSLRVGAYNEQFF
TGTGCCAGCAGCCTACGGGTGGGAGCCTACAATGAGCAGTTCTTC
>TRBJ1-2|.|.|TRBV11-2
CASSPQGWGGYTF
TGTGCCAGCAGCCCCCAAGGATGGGGCGGCTACACCTTC
>TRBJ2-1|TRBD1|.|TRBV7-9
CASSLATPGQGDPYEQFF
TGTGCCAGCAGCTTAGCGACCCCAGGACAGGGAGACCCATATGAGCAGTTCTTC
>TRBJ2-3|TRBD2|.|TRBV7-3
CASSRGLAGNTDTQYF
TGTGCCAGCAGCCGAGGACTAGCGGGGAACACAGATACGCAGTATTTT
>TRBJ2-3|.|few|TRBV5-6
CASSLGGGLAADTQYF
TGTGCCAGCAGCTTGGGGGGGGGCCTGGCGGCAGATACGCAGTATTTT
>TRBJ2-2|.|few|TRBV6-5
CASSLDRRGTGELFF
TGTGCCAGCAGTTTAGACCGGCGGGGCACCGGGGAGCTGTTTTTT